This T cell receptor beta chain appears in the sequencing data of a study of untreated major depressive disorder. Clones were read by immunoSEQ multiplex PCR, and TCRdb kept only the in-frame ones, dropping some. The data contain 21,000 or so clones, over 80% of them singletons. Controls lacked current or lifetime mood disorder and scored 5 or less on depressive symptoms. Participants with major medical conditions, Axis I/II comorbidities, regular medication or illicit drug use were excluded. Roughly 27 ml of blood was drawn into EDTA tubes. The sequence was obtained from a man aged 30-40 years in good health. Sequencing was performed on CD4+ T cells from PBMCs.

CDR3 amino acids: CASNIPGNTEAFF. CDR3 nucleotides: TGTGCCAGCAACATACCCGGGAACACTGAAGCTTTCTTT. The J gene is TRBJ1-1, the V gene TRBV6-5; no clear D. The V gene's germline CDR1 is MNHEY and CDR2 SVGAGI. V was clipped by 7 bases and J by 1 base, with 10 bases between them. The CDR3 consists of 13 residues.